Below are 21 T cell receptor beta chains sequenced from a single sample in a study of OX40 agonist ivuxolimab in advanced cancers. Library prep was done by the immunoSEQ multiplex PCR assay. What TCRdb holds here is the immuneACCESS table cut down to in-frame rearrangements. Part of the clones is not present; checked against another copy, under half of the missing clones reflect an unresolved V gene, and the others are unexplained. Across this sample there are about 66,000 clones, with roughly nine tenths seen only once. The top ten clonotypes cover roughly 0.66% of the sample. The sequences come from CD4+ or CD8+ T cells sorted from blood, collected in a trial of the OX40 agonist ivuxolimab. The receptors shown here come from an adult with an advanced solid tumor such as melanoma, head and neck, liver or kidney cancer.

V is TRBV27 and J is TRBJ1-5, with D possibly matching TRBD1 (6 bases). Germline V gives CDR1 MNHEY, CDR2 SMNVEV (reference sequence). With 3 bases removed from V and 7 bases from J, the gap between germline ends came to 10 bases. The CDR3 extends over 13 amino acids. The DNA of the CDR3 is TGTGCCAGCAGTTTCCAAGGGGGACAGCCCCAGCATTTT. Translation: CASSFQGGQPQHF.

The CDR3 is CAGRTVAKNIQYF. CDR3 coding DNA: TGCGCCGGAAGGACAGTAGCCAAAAACATTCAGTACTTC. The chain couples TRBV10-1 to TRBJ2-4; D is possibly TRBD1 (6 bases). V shed 11 bases and J shed 0 bases, with 11 bases lying between them. The germline V gene has CDR1 WNHNN and CDR2 SYGVQD (reference sequence). The CDR3 loop spans 13 amino acids.

The rearrangement uses TRBV27 and TRBJ1-5, with D maybe TRBD1 (5 bases). Trimming removed 10 bases from V and 0 bases from J, with 13 bases in between. Germline CDR1 is MNHEY and CDR2 is SMNVEV (reference sequence). CDR3 length: 14 amino acids. The CDR3, as DNA: TGTGCCACCAAAGACAGAGGTAGCAATCAGCCCCAGCATTTT. It translates to CATKDRGSNQPQHF.

V usage is TRBV7-2 and J usage is TRBJ2-7; the D call may be TRBD1 or TRBD2 (6 bases each). The CDR3 runs to 14 residues. Trimming removed 4 bases at V and 3 bases at J, with 13 bases between. Germline assignment: CDR1 SGHTA and CDR2 FQGNSA. CDR3 bases: TGTGCCAGCAGCTCCTGGAGGGGGGACTACGAGCAGTACTTC. Amino acids: CASSSWRGDYEQYF.

The chain employs TRBV27 and TRBJ2-7; D gene unclear. The V end was cut by 7 bases, the J end by 0 bases, with 4 bases between. The CDR3 is 11 amino acids. Germline V gene sequence: CDR1 MNHEY, CDR2 SMNVEV (reference sequence). In DNA, the CDR3 is TGTGCCAGCACTCCCTCCTACGAGCAGTACTTC. It yields the protein CASTPSYEQYF.

The chain employs TRBV18 and TRBJ1-3; unclear D gene. Germline values: CDR1 KGHSH, CDR2 LQKENI. Trimming took 7 bases from V and 8 from J, leaving 9 bases between them. CDR3 length: 11 amino acids. In nucleotides, the CDR3 is TGTGCCAGCTATTCCCCTGACACCATATATTTT. The encoded protein is CASYSPDTIYF.

The rearrangement links TRBV9 to TRBJ2-3; TRBD1 matches 7 bases. The germline V gene has CDR1 SGDLS and CDR2 YYNGEE. With V trimmed by 3 bases and J by 1 base, 11 bases remained unmatched. The CDR3 is 17 amino acids. The CDR3 protein is CASSAGIGTAGTDTQYF. The CDR3 DNA follows: TGTGCCAGCAGCGCTGGTATAGGGACAGCAGGCACAGATACGCAGTATTTT.

The genes are TRBV7-3 and TRBJ2-1, with D unresolved. The ends were cut back, 5 bases at V and 0 bases at J, with 11 bases in the middle. The CDR3 contains 15 residues. Per germline, CDR1 SGHTA and CDR2 FQGTGA. Written as DNA, the CDR3 is TGTGCCAGCAGCCCGGACCGGTTCTCCTACAATGAGCAGTTCTTC. It specifies CASSPDRFSYNEQFF. Full variable domain (missing parts from reference TRBV7-3 and TRBJ2-1): GAGVSQTPSNKVTEKGKYVELRCDPISGHTALYWYRQSLGQGPEFLIYFQGTGAADDSGLPNDRFFAVRPEGSVSTLKIQRTERGDSAVYLCASSPDRFSYNEQFFGPGTRLTVL.

J is TRBJ1-2 and V is TRBV10-3; possibly TRBD1 for D (6 bases). The germline CDR1 and CDR2 sequences are ENHRY and SYGVKD. The CDR3 loop spans 15 amino acids. Trimming pared 4 bases from V and 1 base from J, leaving 13 bases between. CDR3 sequence: CAISVDSSFNYGYTF. DNA of the CDR3: TGTGCCATCAGTGTGGACAGTTCCTTTAACTATGGCTACACCTTC.

V usage is TRBV28 and J usage is TRBJ2-7, with D tentatively TRBD1 or TRBD2 (6 bases each). CDR3 length: 14 amino acids. Trimming pared 4 bases from V and 0 bases from J, leaving 10 bases between. Germline V lookup: CDR1 MDHEN, CDR2 SYDVKM. CDR3 nucleotides: TGTGCCAGCAGTTCCGGGGGCAGCTCCTACGAGCAGTACTTC. The encoded protein is CASSSGGSSYEQYF.

The rearrangement uses TRBV9 and TRBJ2-2; TRBD2 agrees at 8 bases. From germline, CDR1 is SGDLS and CDR2 YYNGEE. The CDR3 is 19 amino acids. Unmatched junction bases numbered 16, after V lost 4 bases and J lost 2 bases. CDR3 bases: TGTGCCAGCAGCCTCCTCCGGGGAAGCGGGAGCCCAAACACCGGGGAGCTGTTTTTT. Translated, it gives CASSLLRGSGSPNTGELFF.

This chain links TRBV10-3 with TRBJ2-5; D is uncertain. From germline, CDR1 is ENHRY and CDR2 SYGVKD. Trimming removed 4 bases at V and 6 bases at J, with 12 bases between. The CDR3 has 13 residues. The CDR3 here is CAISGSAVQTQYF. For the CDR3, the DNA is TGTGCCATCAGTGGGTCCGCTGTCCAGACCCAGTACTTC.

CDR3 sequence: CSATGATVFTF. The CDR3 bases are TGCAGTGCAACCGGGGCCACGGTCTTCACCTTC. The V gene is TRBV20-1, the J gene TRBJ1-2, with D perhaps TRBD1 (5 bases). Germline V CDR1 and CDR2: DFQATT, SNEGSKA (reference sequence). V lost 6 bases to trimming and J lost 13 bases, with 18 bases between them. This CDR3 is 11 amino acids long.

The gene calls are TRBV7-8 and TRBJ2-1, with TRBD2 matching over 12 bases. V dropped 3 bases and J dropped 9; count of bases not matched to a gene: 12. The CDR3 totals 17 residues. CDR1 and CDR2 from the germline V gene are SGHVS and FQNEAQ. CDR3 loop: CASSFRLAGARGGEQFF. The CDR3 region has the DNA TGTGCCAGCAGCTTCCGACTAGCGGGAGCCCGGGGTGGTGAGCAGTTCTTC.

The chain uses TRBV6-1 and TRBJ1-2, with 8 bases matching TRBD1. The V gene end was trimmed by 6 bases and the J gene end by 8 bases; junction bases not matched to a gene: 14. CDR3 length equals 15 residues. CDR1 is MNHNS and CDR2 is SASEGT in the germline V gene. CDR3: CASRGQGGEGGGYTF. For the CDR3, the DNA is TGTGCCAGCAGAGGACAGGGCGGGGAAGGGGGAGGCTACACCTTC.

The chain joins TRBV5-4 to TRBJ2-7, with 10 bases aligning to TRBD2. V lost 4 bases to trimming and J lost 6 bases; unmatched junction nucleotides: 10. The CDR3 extends over 15 amino acids. From germline, CDR1 is SGHNT and CDR2 YYREEE (reference sequence). As DNA, the CDR3 is TGTGCCAGCAGCCCGGAGGCTAGCGGGAGTCGCGAGCAGTACTTC. Protein product: CASSPEASGSREQYF.

V is TRBV19 and J is TRBJ1-1; D is unresolved. Trimming removed 1 base from V and 7 bases from J, with 10 bases in between. The CDR3 has 13 residues. The germline V gene has CDR1 LNHDA and CDR2 SQIVND (reference sequence). This CDR3 reads CASSIGMDREAFF. DNA for the CDR3: TGTGCCAGTAGTATAGGCATGGACCGTGAAGCTTTCTTT.

The V gene is TRBV7-9, the J gene TRBJ1-2; TRBD1 matches 8 bases. Germline CDR1 and CDR2: SEHNR and FQNEAQ (reference sequence). V lost 3 bases to trimming and J lost 4 bases; unmatched junction nucleotides: 4. The CDR3 consists of 14 residues. CDR3 residues: CASSLPGGAYGYTF. In DNA form, the CDR3 reads TGTGCCAGCAGCTTGCCAGGGGGCGCCTATGGCTACACCTTC.

The rearrangement joins TRBV27 to TRBJ2-6; D tentatively fits TRBD1 or TRBD2 (6 bases each). This CDR3 is built from 16 residues. Per germline, CDR1 MNHEY and CDR2 SMNVEV (reference sequence). V lost 8 bases, J lost 2 bases, and 16 bases lay in between. The CDR3 sequence is CASGLPTGTGANVLTF. The CDR3 coding sequence is TGTGCCAGCGGACTACCCACAGGGACTGGGGCCAACGTCCTGACTTTC.

The table lists this clone with a count of one. Mismatch with germline at one junction end may stem from a read error. The V gene is TRBV5-1, the J gene TRBJ2-5; no firm D call. Germline V gene lookup returns CDR1 SGHRS and CDR2 YFSETQ. The CDR3 has 12 residues. The CDR3 DNA reads as TGCGCCAGCAGTTTGGCACAAGAGACCCAGTACTTC. Protein sequence: CASSLAQETQYF.

V usage is TRBV29-1 and J usage is TRBJ2-1, with TRBD2 identical over 15 bases. This CDR3 has 16 amino acids. V shed 7 bases and J 9 bases; nucleotides not matched to a gene: 13. Germline V CDR1 and CDR2: SQVTM, ANQGSEA. CDR3 sequence: CSAFRGLAGGTGEQFF. In nucleotides, the CDR3 is TGCAGCGCTTTCCGAGGACTAGCGGGAGGGACCGGTGAGCAGTTCTTC.